The 2 T cell receptor beta chains below were found in one sample sequenced in a study of identical twins (TCRdb year 2016). The library came from 5' RACE. Sequencing was carried out with an Illumina HiSeq 2000. The public reads were run again by TCRdb, first through fastp at Q25 and then through MiXCR, and only productive beta chains were kept. Duplicate CDR3 protein sequences are folded into a single record with the most common DNA and genes. The sample table records about 340,000 distinct CDR3 sequences; 8.5% to 10% of these occur just once. The ten largest make up more than 8% of the sample. Sequencing used naive T cells sorted from blood. The sample's cell subset or site label, in plain terms: cells isolated with a human naive T-cell isolation kit. These receptors originate from a woman between 45 and 60 years old in good health.

The rearrangement uses TRBV14 and TRBJ2-7; 8 bases align to TRBD2. Germline-derived CDR1 and CDR2 are SGHDN and FVKESK. The CDR3 length is 15 residues. Trimming took 4 bases from V and 2 from J; bases not matched to a gene: 7. CDR3 sequence reads: CASSRGFSGAYEQYF. The CDR3 DNA is TGTGCCAGCAGCCGAGGATTTAGCGGGGCCTACGAGCAGTACTTC.

This clonotype has just a few counts. The chain recombines TRBV20-1 with TRBJ1-5; D not resolved. V was shortened by 1 base and J by 3 bases, with 10 bases between the two germline ends. CDR3 size: 14 residues. Germline V gives CDR1 DFQATT, CDR2 SNEGSKA (reference sequence). The CDR3 bases are TGCAGTGCTAGAGCGCCGGCTATCAATCAGCCCCAGCATTTT. This encodes CSARAPAINQPQHF.